The sequence of this T cell receptor (beta chain) was determined in a study of response to subunit inactivated influenza vaccine. General study results and limits: Authors suggested each seasonal flu vaccination may recruit only limited numbers of new T cells.

This clonotype was counted only a few times. The target antigen is unknown. TCRdb recomputed calls from the RT-PCR reads with MiXCR, one row per CDR3 protein. The sample records roughly 460,000 distinct CDR3 sequences, approximately 11% being singletons. CDR1 is MNHNS and CDR2 is SASEGT in the germline V gene. The V end was cut by 6 bases, the J end by 2 bases, with 13 bases between. The CDR3 is 15 residues long. The source of this sequence is a middle-aged man who received an inactivated influenza vaccine. The material was PBMCs from blood, obtained 40 to 50 days after vaccination. J is TRBJ2-2 and V is TRBV6-1, with TRBD1 as a possible D gene (8 bases). CDR3 region: CASRNRGGNTGELFF. The CDR3 DNA reads TGTGCCAGCAGGAACAGGGGGGGAAACACCGGGGAGCTGTTTTTT.